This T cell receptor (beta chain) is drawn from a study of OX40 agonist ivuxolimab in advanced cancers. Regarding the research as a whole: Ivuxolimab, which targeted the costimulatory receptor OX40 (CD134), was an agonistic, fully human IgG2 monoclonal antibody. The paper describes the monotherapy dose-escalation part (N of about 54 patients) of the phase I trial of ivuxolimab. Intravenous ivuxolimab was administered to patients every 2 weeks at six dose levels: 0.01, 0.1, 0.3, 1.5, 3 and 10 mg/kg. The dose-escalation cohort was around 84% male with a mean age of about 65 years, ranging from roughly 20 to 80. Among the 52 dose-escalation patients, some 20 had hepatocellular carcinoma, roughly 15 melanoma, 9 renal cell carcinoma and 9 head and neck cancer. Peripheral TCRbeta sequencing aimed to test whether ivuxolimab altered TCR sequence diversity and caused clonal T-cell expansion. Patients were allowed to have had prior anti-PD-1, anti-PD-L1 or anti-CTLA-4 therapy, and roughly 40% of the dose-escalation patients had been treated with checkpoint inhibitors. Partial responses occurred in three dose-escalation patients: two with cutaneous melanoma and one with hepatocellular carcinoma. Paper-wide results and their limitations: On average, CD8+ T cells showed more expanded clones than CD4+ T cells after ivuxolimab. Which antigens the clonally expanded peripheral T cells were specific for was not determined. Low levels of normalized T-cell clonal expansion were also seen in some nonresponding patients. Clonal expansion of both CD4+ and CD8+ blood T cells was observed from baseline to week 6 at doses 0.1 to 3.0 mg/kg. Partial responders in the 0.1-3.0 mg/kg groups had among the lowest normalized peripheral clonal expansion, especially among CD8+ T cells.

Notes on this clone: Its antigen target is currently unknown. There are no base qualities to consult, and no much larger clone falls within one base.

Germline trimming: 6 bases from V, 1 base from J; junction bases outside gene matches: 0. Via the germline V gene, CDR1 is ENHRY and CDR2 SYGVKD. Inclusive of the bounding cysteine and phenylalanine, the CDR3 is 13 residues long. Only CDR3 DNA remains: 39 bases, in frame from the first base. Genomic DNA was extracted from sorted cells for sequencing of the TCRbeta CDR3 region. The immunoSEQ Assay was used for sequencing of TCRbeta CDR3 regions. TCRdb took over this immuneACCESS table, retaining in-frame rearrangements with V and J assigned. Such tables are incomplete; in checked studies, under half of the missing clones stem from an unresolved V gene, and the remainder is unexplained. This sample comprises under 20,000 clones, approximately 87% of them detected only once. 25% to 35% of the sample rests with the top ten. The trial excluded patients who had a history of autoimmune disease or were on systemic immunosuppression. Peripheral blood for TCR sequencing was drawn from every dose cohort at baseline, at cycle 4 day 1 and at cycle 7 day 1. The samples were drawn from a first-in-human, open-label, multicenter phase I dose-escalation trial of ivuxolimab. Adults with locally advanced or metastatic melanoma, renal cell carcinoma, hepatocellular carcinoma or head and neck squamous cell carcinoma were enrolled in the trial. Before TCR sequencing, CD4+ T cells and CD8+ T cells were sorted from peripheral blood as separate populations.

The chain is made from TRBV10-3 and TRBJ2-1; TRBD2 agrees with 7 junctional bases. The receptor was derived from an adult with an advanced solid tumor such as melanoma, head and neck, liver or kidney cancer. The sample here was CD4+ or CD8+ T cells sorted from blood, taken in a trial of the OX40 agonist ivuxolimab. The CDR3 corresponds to CAIRRESYNEQFF. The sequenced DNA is TGTGCCATCAGGCGGGAGTCCTACAATGAGCAGTTCTTC.